This is a list of T cell receptor beta chains from one sample in a study of OX40 agonist ivuxolimab in advanced cancers. TCRdb's copy holds only in-frame clones and misses some; the assay was immunoSEQ multiplex PCR. The table includes about 100,000 clones, 80% to 90% detected once. The starting material was CD4+ or CD8+ T cells sorted from blood, obtained in a trial of the OX40 agonist ivuxolimab. The receptor set was obtained from an adult with an advanced solid tumor such as melanoma, head and neck, liver or kidney cancer. CDR3s include the opening cysteine and the closing phenylalanine or tryptophan. The D gene is left open where the match is weak. Expanded clones are given a class, and other clones once, few, many or no size at all.

v_call: TRBV19
clone_size: once
j_call: TRBJ2-1
d_call: -
cdr3_nt: TGTGCCAGTAGGCAGAGGCATGAGCAGTTCTTC
cdr3_aa: CASRQRHEQFF

v_call: TRBV7-2
clone_size: -
j_call: TRBJ2-3
d_call: -
cdr3_nt: TGTGCCAGCAGCCAGACCCAGATAACGCAGTATTTT
cdr3_aa: CASSQTQITQYF

v_call: TRBV18
clone_size: -
j_call: TRBJ1-4
d_call: TRBD1
cdr3_nt: TGTGCCAGCTCACCACCAGGGGGCGCGATGATAAATGAAAAACTGTTTTTT
cdr3_aa: CASSPPGGAMINEKLFF

v_call: TRBV4-1
clone_size: -
j_call: TRBJ2-7
d_call: -
cdr3_nt: TGCGCCAGCAGCCAAGATTCGGCTAGCGCTCACGAGCAGTACTTC
cdr3_aa: CASSQDSASAHEQYF

v_call: TRBV6-1
clone_size: -
j_call: TRBJ1-2
d_call: -
cdr3_nt: TGTGCCAGCAGTCCGGGGGCCAGGGTCAATGGCTACACCTTC
cdr3_aa: CASSPGARVNGYTF

v_call: TRBV11-1
clone_size: -
j_call: TRBJ2-2
d_call: -
cdr3_nt: TGTGCCAGCAGAATTCTTCCCGGGGAGCTGTTTTTT
cdr3_aa: CASRILPGELFF

v_call: TRBV19
clone_size: -
j_call: TRBJ2-1
d_call: -
cdr3_nt: TGTGCCAGTAGTATAGGGCGGGATACGTCCAACAATGAGCAGTTCTTC
cdr3_aa: CASSIGRDTSNNEQFF

v_call: TRBV10-1
clone_size: -
j_call: TRBJ2-1
d_call: TRBD2
cdr3_nt: TGCGCCAGCAGTGAGTTTACTAGCGGGGCCTACAATGAGCAGTTCTTC
cdr3_aa: CASSEFTSGAYNEQFF

v_call: TRBV6-5
clone_size: -
j_call: TRBJ2-5
d_call: -
cdr3_nt: TGTGCCAGCAGCACGGTGGGCCTGGGGCAAGAGACCCAGTACTTC
cdr3_aa: CASSTVGLGQETQYF

v_call: TRBV7-9
clone_size: -
j_call: TRBJ2-3
d_call: -
cdr3_nt: TGTGCCAGCAGCTTAGGCGCCACAGATACGCAGTATTTT
cdr3_aa: CASSLGATDTQYF

v_call: TRBV19
clone_size: -
j_call: TRBJ2-2
d_call: TRBD2
cdr3_nt: TGTGCCAGTAGCCCCCAGAGCGGGGGGCCCCATGGGGAGCTGTTTTTT
cdr3_aa: CASSPQSGGPHGELFF

v_call: TRBV30
clone_size: -
j_call: TRBJ2-1
d_call: -
cdr3_nt: TGTGCCTGGAGTAAGGGCCAGGGGAACCATGAGCAGTTCTTC
cdr3_aa: CAWSKGQGNHEQFF

v_call: TRBV18
clone_size: -
j_call: TRBJ1-2
d_call: -
cdr3_nt: TGTGCCAGCTCAACTGATACTAACTATGGCTACACCTTC
cdr3_aa: CASSTDTNYGYTF

v_call: TRBV6-5
clone_size: -
j_call: TRBJ2-2
d_call: -
cdr3_nt: TGTGCCAGCAGTAGGGGGAACACCGGGGAGCTGTTTTTT
cdr3_aa: CASSRGNTGELFF

v_call: TRBV5-1
clone_size: -
j_call: TRBJ2-7
d_call: TRBD2
cdr3_nt: TGCGCCAGCAGCTTACTAGCGGGGGGGTACGAGCAGTACTTC
cdr3_aa: CASSLLAGGYEQYF

v_call: TRBV11-3
clone_size: once
j_call: TRBJ1-3
d_call: -
cdr3_nt: TGTGCCAGCAGCCCCCAGTTTGGGAACACCATATATTTT
cdr3_aa: CASSPQFGNTIYF

v_call: TRBV5-1
clone_size: -
j_call: TRBJ1-6
d_call: TRBD1
cdr3_nt: TGCGCCAGCTCATACATGGGACAGGGGACAAATAATTCACCCCTCCACTTT
cdr3_aa: CASSYMGQGTNNSPLHF